Shown below are 23 T cell receptor beta chains from a single sample sequenced in a study of blood T cell repertoires in COVID-19. Clones were read by immunoSEQ multiplex PCR, and TCRdb kept only the in-frame ones, dropping some. The sample includes about 120,000 clones, 75% to 85% of them seen just once. Sequenced: peripheral blood. Source of these receptors: a man aged 40-55 years with active or convalescent COVID-19.

The chain carries TRBV4-3 and TRBJ1-2, with a weak D call TRBD1 (6 bases). The CDR3 is made up of 14 amino acids. Germline loops: CDR1 LGHNA, CDR2 YSLEER. Deletions cut 0 bases from V and 11 bases from J, with 16 bases between. CDR3 sequence: CASSQDKGPRGYTF. Written as DNA, the CDR3 is TGCGCCAGCAGCCAAGATAAGGGGCCAAGGGGGTACACCTTC.

The chain employs TRBV28 and TRBJ1-5; no definite D call. The CDR3 runs 13 residues. Per the germline V gene, CDR1 is MDHEN and CDR2 is SYDVKM. V was cut by 6 bases and J by 3 bases, with 9 bases left in between. CDR3 coding DNA: TGTGCCAGCAGAAACAGTTTCAATCAGCCCCAGCATTTT. Protein product: CASRNSFNQPQHF.

This chain uses TRBV6-5 with TRBJ1-1; D gene unclear. Per germline, CDR1 MNHEY and CDR2 SVGAGI. V lost 6 bases and J lost 3, with 11 bases in between. This CDR3 spans 13 amino acids. As DNA, the CDR3 is TGTGCCAGCAGCCCACAGAGGGACACTGAAGCTTTCTTT. Amino acids: CASSPQRDTEAFF.

V and J are TRBV27 and TRBJ2-1, with 9 nucleotides matching TRBD2. The V and J ends lost 2 bases and 7 bases, in that order; junction bases with no gene match: 18. This CDR3 has 19 amino acids. The germline gives CDR1 MNHEY, CDR2 SMNVEV (reference sequence). The DNA of the CDR3 is TGTGCCAGCAGTTTAGGCGGTCTAGCGGGATATAACTACGGGAATGAGCAGTTCTTC. Its translation: CASSLGGLAGYNYGNEQFF.

CDR3 protein: CASSRRGPGELFF. CDR3 DNA: TGTGCCAGCAGCCGCAGGGGGCCCGGGGAGCTGTTTTTT. The chain employs TRBV4-2 and TRBJ2-2, with 8 bases matching TRBD1. CDR1 and CDR2 from the germline V gene are LGHNA and YNFKEQ. Trimming removed 4 bases from V and 6 bases from J; junction bases left unmatched: 1. This CDR3 is 13 amino acids long.

This chain uses TRBV6-5 with TRBJ1-1, with 7 nucleotides matching TRBD1. V was clipped by 6 bases and J by 1 base; unmatched bases: 5. The CDR3 loop spans 14 amino acids. The germline V gene encodes CDR1 MNHEY and CDR2 SVGAGI. CDR3 nucleotide sequence: TGTGCCAGCAGCCGAGGGACAGCGAACACTGAAGCTTTCTTT. It encodes CASSRGTANTEAFF.

This clone was counted only a few times. The gene calls are TRBV4-1 and TRBJ2-7, with 10 bases aligning to TRBD2. The CDR3 has 15 amino acids. The germline V gene has CDR1 MGHRA and CDR2 YSYEKL. V shed 0 bases, J shed 4 bases, and the junction held 3 bases outside the gene matches. CDR3 sequence reads: CASSQDPSGRYEQYF. CDR3 bases: TGCGCCAGCAGCCAAGACCCTAGCGGGAGATACGAGCAGTACTTC.

By its share, this clone is medium-sized. J is TRBJ2-1 and V is TRBV6-1; the D gene is possibly TRBD1 (6 bases). V dropped 2 bases and J dropped 0 bases, with 8 bases sitting between them. Germline V lookup: CDR1 MNHNS, CDR2 SASEGT. This CDR3 comprises 15 residues. CDR3 nucleotide sequence: TGTGCCAGCAGTGAACAGGACAGCTCCTACAATGAGCAGTTCTTC. Its protein product is CASSEQDSSYNEQFF.

The chain carries TRBV30 and TRBJ2-1, with 12 bases matching TRBD2. Germline V gene sequence: CDR1 GTSNPN, CDR2 SVGIG (reference sequence). V was clipped by 5 bases and J by 7 bases; unmatched bases: 9. The length of the CDR3 is 15 residues. Here the CDR3 reads CAWCRRTSGVNEQFF. The CDR3 DNA is TGTGCCTGGTGCCGGAGGACTAGCGGGGTGAATGAGCAGTTCTTC. Variable domain in full (rest from reference TRBV30 and TRBJ2-1): SQTIHQWPATLVQPVGSPLSLECTVEGTSNPNLYWYRQAAGRGLQLLFYSVGIGQISSEVPQNLSASRPQDRQFILSSKKLLLSDSGFYLCAWCRRTSGVNEQFFGPGTRLTVL.

The genes are TRBV6-6 and TRBJ2-1; a weak D match, TRBD2 (5 bases). CDR1 is MNHNY and CDR2 is SVGAGI in the germline V gene (reference sequence). Trimming pared 5 bases from V and 9 bases from J, leaving 17 bases between. The CDR3 has 14 residues. Here the CDR3 DNA reads TGTGCCAGCAGTACCCTCCCACGAGAGGGTGAGCAGTTCTTC. It translates to CASSTLPREGEQFF.

The V gene is TRBV9, the J gene TRBJ2-7, with D perhaps TRBD2 (5 bases). The CDR3 spans 12 residues. In germline, CDR1 is SGDLS, CDR2 YYNGEE. The V end lost 6 bases, the J end lost 5 bases, and 12 bases lay between the germline ends. The CDR3 reads CASTLSAHEQYF. The CDR3 DNA reads TGTGCCAGCACCCTTAGCGCCCACGAGCAGTACTTC. The entire variable domain, with the rest obtained from reference TRBV9 and TRBJ2-7, is as follows: DSGVTQTPKHLITATGQRVTLRCSPRSGDLSVYWYQQSLDQGLQFLIQYYNGEERAKGNILERFSAQQFPDLHSELNLSSLELGDSALYFCASTLSAHEQYFGPGTRLTVT.

This clone was picked up one time. J is TRBJ1-2 and V is TRBV7-2; D might be TRBD1 (6 bases). CDR3 length: 15 residues. Germline V gene data show CDR1 as SGHTA and CDR2 as FQGNSA. The V end lost 2 bases, the J end lost 5 bases, and 15 bases lay between the germline ends. The DNA of the CDR3 is TGTGCCAGCAGCTTAAGTCAGGGGAGTTTTTATGGCTACACCTTC. Translation gives CASSLSQGSFYGYTF.

This sequence joins TRBV6-1 and TRBJ1-1; D is perhaps TRBD1 (5 bases). V was pared by 1 base and J by 5 bases, with 23 bases between. This CDR3 has 18 residues. CDR1 MNHNS and CDR2 SASEGT come from the germline V gene. The CDR3 region has the DNA TGTGCCAGCAGTGAAGTGTATATTCCTGGGGCAGGGAGGACTGAAGCTTTCTTT. Its protein product is CASSEVYIPGAGRTEAFF.

The chain combines TRBV29-1 with TRBJ1-2, with D unresolved. CDR3 length equals 13 residues. V shed 7 bases and J shed 3 bases, with 15 bases lying between them. Germline CDR1 is SQVTM and CDR2 is ANQGSEA. The CDR3 spells CSAAADPYYGYTF. CDR3 coding DNA: TGCAGCGCCGCGGCGGATCCCTACTATGGCTACACCTTC.

This chain uses TRBV2 with TRBJ2-2; D is unclear. V was pared by 2 bases and J by 1 base, with 8 bases between. CDR3 size: 15 residues. Germline assignment: CDR1 SNHLY and CDR2 FYNNEI. The CDR3 is CASSETLRNTGELFF. CDR3 nucleotide sequence: TGTGCCAGCAGTGAAACTTTGAGGAACACCGGGGAGCTGTTTTTT. The full variable domain, completed using reference TRBV2 and TRBJ2-2, is EPEVTQTPSHQVTQMGQEVILRCVPISNHLYFYWYRQILGQKVEFLVSFYNNEISEKSEIFDDQFSVERPDGSNFTLKIRSTKLEDSAMYFCASSETLRNTGELFFGEGSRLTVL.

The genes are TRBV6-1 and TRBJ1-4; no reliable D call. V lost 2 bases and J 7 bases, leaving 11 bases between the germline ends. Germline V lookup: CDR1 MNHNS, CDR2 SASEGT. This CDR3 spans 14 amino acids. CDR3 region: CASSENQVGEKLFF. The CDR3 region has the DNA TGTGCCAGCAGTGAAAACCAGGTTGGTGAAAAACTGTTTTTT.

The rearrangement uses TRBV7-9 and TRBJ2-2; D is undetermined. The CDR3 is 17 residues long. Germline assignment: CDR1 SEHNR and CDR2 FQNEAQ (reference sequence). V lost 1 base and J lost 6, with 18 bases in between. As DNA, the CDR3 is TGTGCCAGCAGCTTAGATCCCATAGTGGTTACCCCCGGGGAGCTGTTTTTT. Its translation is CASSLDPIVVTPGELFF.

This clone has a handful of counts. The CDR3 protein is CASSQAYEQYF. CDR3 coding DNA: TGTGCCAGCAGCCAAGCTTACGAGCAGTACTTC. The V and J genes are TRBV3-1 (or the pseudogene TRBV3-2) and TRBJ2-7; D is undetermined. The germline CDR1 and CDR2 sequences are LGHDT and YNNKEL (reference sequence). The V end lost 1 base, the J end lost 4 bases, and 2 bases lay between the germline ends. This CDR3 has 11 amino acids.

This clone was counted a few times. The J gene is TRBJ2-1, the V gene TRBV5-4; D not certain. The CDR3 loop spans 15 amino acids. The V and J ends lost 3 bases and 0 bases respectively, with 10 bases between them. Germline CDR1 reads SGHNT; CDR2 reads YYREEE (reference sequence). This chain's CDR3 is CASSSTRSSYNEQFF. CDR3 sequence (DNA): TGTGCCAGCAGCTCGACAAGAAGCTCCTACAATGAGCAGTTCTTC.

This chain connects TRBV5-5 to TRBJ1-4, with TRBD1 as a possible D gene (5 bases). The CDR3 length is 15 residues. Germline lookup yields CDR1 SGHKS and CDR2 YYEKEE (reference sequence). The germline V and J ends were trimmed by 1 base and 10 bases, with 17 bases remaining between them. This CDR3 reads CASSLNGDGGVKLFF. In nucleotides, the CDR3 is TGTGCCAGCAGCTTGAACGGGGACGGAGGGGTAAAACTGTTTTTT.

The chain has TRBV10-3 and TRBJ1-2, with 12 bases lining up with TRBD1. V lost 1 base to trimming and J lost 8 bases; unmatched junction nucleotides: 5. The germline V gene has CDR1 ENHRY and CDR2 SYGVKD. This CDR3 has 15 amino acids. CDR3 bases: TGTGCCATCAGTGAGTTCTCCGGGACAGGGGGCGGCTACACCTTC. Translation: CAISEFSGTGGGYTF.

V and J are TRBV3-1 (or the pseudogene TRBV3-2) and TRBJ1-1; 7 nucleotides line up with TRBD1. The CDR3 length is 15 residues. J gave up 12 bases and V 0 bases, and 13 bases lay outside the gene matches. CDR1 is LGHDT and CDR2 is YNNKEL in the germline V gene (reference sequence). As DNA, the CDR3 is TGTGCCAGCAGCCAAGATCGCGAGGGGAGACAGGGCACTTTCTTT. Translating it yields CASSQDREGRQGTFF.

This clone showed up just a few times. V is TRBV27 and J is TRBJ1-4; TRBD1 matches at 8 bases. Unmatched junction bases numbered 1, after V lost 2 bases and J lost 5 bases. CDR3 length equals 14 residues. Germline-derived CDR1 and CDR2 are MNHEY and SMNVEV (reference sequence). Written as DNA, the CDR3 is TGTGCCAGCAGTTTAAGGGACAGGAATGAAAAACTGTTTTTT. Its translation: CASSLRDRNEKLFF.